The 2 T cell receptor beta chains reported below all come from one sample, sequenced in a study of tissue T cells after allogeneic stem cell transplantation. Data came from immunoSEQ multiplex PCR; TCRdb stores just in-frame clones and leaves some out. The data show some 4,500 clones, approximately 49% seen once. The time point denotes: mouse harvest day 14 after allogeneic transplant. Each mouse received 10^7 T-cell-depleted marrow cells plus 10^6 splenic CD5+ T cells by tail vein. Sequences were obtained from lymph node tissue. The receptors come from a female BALB/c mouse given C57BL/6 T cells with graft-versus-host disease after an allogeneic hematopoietic cell transplant.

Concerning this clone itself: These gene names are mouse names. From the germline J gene comes the end of the CDR3, since the read stops 1 residue before it. The chain combines TRBV26 with TRBJ2-2; 8 bases are shared with TRBD2. J was trimmed by 0 bases and V by 0 bases; bases with no gene match: 0. The CDR3 spans 16 residues. In germline, CDR1 is KGHPV, CDR2 FQNQEV (reference sequence). The CDR3 bases that were read are TGTGCCAGCAGTCTGTCTGGGGGGGCAAACACCGGGCAGCTCTAC. It codes for CASSLSGGANTGQLY. The full-length CDR3 reads as CASSLSGGANTGQLYF. The variable domain in full, with the rest retrieved from reference TRBV26 and TRBJ2-2, is NSKVIQTPRYLVKGQGQKAKMRCIPEKGHPVVFWYQQNKNNEFKFLINFQNQEVLQQIDMTEKRFSAECPSNSPCSLEIQSSEAGDSALYLCASSLSGGANTGQLYFGEGSKLTVL.

Of note for this clone: The gene names here belong to mouse. The read stops 1 residue short of the end of the CDR3; the missing end is completed from the germline J gene. The gene calls are TRBV26 and TRBJ1-2; D gene uncertain. This CDR3 spans 12 amino acids. Trimming removed 8 bases from V and 1 base from J, with 8 bases in between. Germline V CDR1 and CDR2: KGHPV, FQNQEV (reference sequence). The sequenced part of the CDR3 DNA is TGTGCCAGCGCGGGGAGAAACTCCGACTACACC. Encoded protein: CASAGRNSDYT. The whole CDR3 reads CASAGRNSDYTF.